These 10 T cell receptor beta chains share one sample of origin, sequenced in a study of cytomegalovirus exposure and HLA in healthy donors. Method: immunoSEQ multiplex PCR; TCRdb's copy keeps in-frame clones and lacks some. The sample shows around 170,000 clones, about 85% of them seen only once. The sequencing sample was made of PBMCs. The receptors shown here come from a man aged 18-30 years in good health and CMV-seropositive.

The chain employs TRBV6-5 and TRBJ1-1, with 10 bases aligning to TRBD1. This CDR3 is 15 amino acids long. V trimming: 2 bases; J trimming: 1 base; junction bases outside the gene matches: 1. Germline CDR1 reads MNHEY; CDR2 reads SVGAGI. CDR3 sequence: CASSYGDRGNTEAFF. DNA for the CDR3: TGTGCCAGCAGTTACGGGGACAGGGGGAACACTGAAGCTTTCTTT.

This chain connects TRBV5-4 to TRBJ2-3; the D is unclear. The CDR3 extends over 14 amino acids. The V gene lost 0 bases and the J gene lost 0 bases, with 5 bases spanning the gap. Germline values: CDR1 SGHNT, CDR2 YYREEE (reference sequence). The CDR3 DNA reads TGTGCCAGCAGCTTGGCTAAAAGCACAGATACGCAGTATTTT. It specifies CASSLAKSTDTQYF.

This rearrangement joins TRBV7-8 to TRBJ2-5; 7 positions agree with TRBD1. CDR1 is SGHVS and CDR2 is FQNEAQ in the germline V gene. V shed 5 bases, J shed 4 bases, and the junction held 13 bases outside the gene matches. The CDR3 is 16 amino acids. For the CDR3, the DNA is TGTGCCAGCAGCCAATCGACAGGGATCGGTCGAGAGACCCAGTACTTC. Translated, it gives CASSQSTGIGRETQYF.

This clone was picked up one time. The rearrangement uses TRBV7-2 and TRBJ1-6, with 10 bases that match TRBD1. Germline assignment: CDR1 SGHTA and CDR2 FQGNSA. The CDR3 spans 15 residues. After removal of 2 bases from V and 10 bases from J, the junction contained 5 bases not matched to a gene. Here the CDR3 reads CASSLQGTGESPLHF. CDR3 bases: TGTGCCAGCAGCTTACAAGGGACAGGGGAATCACCCCTCCACTTT.

The rearrangement uses TRBV2 and TRBJ1-2; possibly TRBD1 for D (5 bases). Germline CDR1 and CDR2: SNHLY and FYNNEI. The CDR3 totals 14 residues. Trimming took 4 bases from V and 0 from J, leaving 9 bases between them. CDR3 loop: CASSAQAANYGYTF. In DNA form, the CDR3 reads TGTGCCAGCAGTGCACAGGCCGCTAACTATGGCTACACCTTC.

The chain carries TRBV11-2 and TRBJ2-7, with 8 positions matching TRBD2. Germline trimming cut 4 bases from V and 2 bases from J; bases unmatched to any gene: 7. Per germline, CDR1 SGHAT and CDR2 FQNNGV. The CDR3 covers 15 residues. CDR3 amino acids: CASSSGGSGPYEQYF. The CDR3 coding sequence is TGTGCCAGCAGCTCGGGGGGGAGTGGCCCCTACGAGCAGTACTTC.

The CDR3 DNA reads as TGTGCCAGCAGCTTAGGACTCTCCACAGATACGCAGTATTTT. Residues: CASSLGLSTDTQYF. The chain has TRBV5-8 and TRBJ2-3; possible D gene TRBD2, 5 bases. V dropped 2 bases and J dropped 2 bases, with 9 bases sitting between them. Germline V gene lookup returns CDR1 SGHTS and CDR2 YDEGEE. This CDR3 has 14 residues.

The chain carries TRBV30 and TRBJ2-6, with D possibly matching TRBD1 (7 bases). Germline V CDR1 and CDR2: GTSNPN, SVGIG (reference sequence). The CDR3 totals 15 residues. Trimming pared 2 bases from V and 4 bases from J, leaving 12 bases between. The CDR3 DNA is TGTGCCTGGAGTCGGAGGGGGCCCGGGGCCAACGTCCTGACTTTC. This codes for CAWSRRGPGANVLTF.

This rearrangement joins TRBV2 to TRBJ2-2; 13 bases are shared with TRBD2. The V segment lost 8 bases and the J segment 1 base; nucleotides outside the gene matches: 1. Germline V gene data show CDR1 as SNHLY and CDR2 as FYNNEI. This CDR3 has 15 residues. The CDR3 loop reads CASRLAGGNTGELFF. Written as DNA, the CDR3 is TGTGCCAGCCGACTAGCGGGAGGGAACACCGGGGAGCTGTTTTTT.

V is TRBV19 and J is TRBJ2-2, with D possibly matching TRBD2 (6 bases). The V and J ends lost 6 bases and 6 bases respectively, with 11 bases between them. There are 13 residues in the CDR3. Germline CDR1 and CDR2: LNHDA and SQIVND (reference sequence). The CDR3 loop is CASSLWEAGELFF. The CDR3 DNA follows: TGTGCCAGTAGCCTCTGGGAGGCCGGGGAGCTGTTTTTT.